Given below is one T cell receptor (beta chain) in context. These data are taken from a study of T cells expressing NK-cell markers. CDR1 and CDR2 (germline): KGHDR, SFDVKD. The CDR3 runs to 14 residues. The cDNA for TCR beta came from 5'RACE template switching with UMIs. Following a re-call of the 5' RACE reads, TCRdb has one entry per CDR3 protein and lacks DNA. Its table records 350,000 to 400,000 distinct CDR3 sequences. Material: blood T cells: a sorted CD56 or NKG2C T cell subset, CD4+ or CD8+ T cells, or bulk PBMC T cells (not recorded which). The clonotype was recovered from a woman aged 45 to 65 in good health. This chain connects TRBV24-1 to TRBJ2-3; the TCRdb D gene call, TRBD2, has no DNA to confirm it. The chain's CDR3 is CATSLAGDRNTQYF.